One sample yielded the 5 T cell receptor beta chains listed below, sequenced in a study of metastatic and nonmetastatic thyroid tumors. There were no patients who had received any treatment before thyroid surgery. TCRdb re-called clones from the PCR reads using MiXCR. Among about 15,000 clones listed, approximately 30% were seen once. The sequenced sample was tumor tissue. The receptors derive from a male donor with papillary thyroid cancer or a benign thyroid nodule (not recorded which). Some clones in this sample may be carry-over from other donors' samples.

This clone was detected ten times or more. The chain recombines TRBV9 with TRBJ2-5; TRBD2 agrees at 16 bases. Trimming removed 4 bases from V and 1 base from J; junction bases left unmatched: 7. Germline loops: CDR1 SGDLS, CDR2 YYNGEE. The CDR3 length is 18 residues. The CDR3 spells CASSPGTSGRVPQETQYF. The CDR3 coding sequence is TGTGCCAGCAGCCCGGGGACTAGCGGGAGGGTCCCCCAAGAGACCCAGTACTTC.

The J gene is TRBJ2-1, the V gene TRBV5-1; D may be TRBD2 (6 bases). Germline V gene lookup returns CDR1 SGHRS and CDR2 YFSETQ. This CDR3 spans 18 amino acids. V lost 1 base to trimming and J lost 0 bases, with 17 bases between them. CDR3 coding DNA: TGCGCCAGCAGCTTGTGGCTGGTTGTCGGGAGCTCCTACAATGAGCAGTTCTTC. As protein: CASSLWLVVGSSYNEQFF. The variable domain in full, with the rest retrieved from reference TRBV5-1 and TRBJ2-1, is KAGVTQTPRYLIKTRGQQVTLSCSPISGHRSVSWYQQTPGQGLQFLFEYFSETQRNKGNFPGRFSGRQFSNSRSEMNVSTLELGDSALYLCASSLWLVVGSSYNEQFFGPGTRLTVL.

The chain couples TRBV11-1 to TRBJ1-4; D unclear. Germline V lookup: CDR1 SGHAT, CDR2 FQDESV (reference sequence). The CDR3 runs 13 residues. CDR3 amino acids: CATSGSGNEKLFF. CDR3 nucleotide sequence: TGTGCAACTTCGGGATCGGGTAATGAAAAACTGTTTTTT.

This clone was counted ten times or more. CDR3 in amino acids: CASSERFRDPQFF. The CDR3 bases are TGTGCCAGCAGTGAACGATTCAGGGATCCGCAGTTCTTC. The chain has TRBV6-4 and TRBJ2-1; tentatively, D is TRBD1 (5 bases). The CDR3 sequence is 13 residues long. Germline CDR1 MRHNA, CDR2 SNTAGT. The V gene lost 3 bases and the J gene lost 12 bases, with 15 bases spanning the gap.

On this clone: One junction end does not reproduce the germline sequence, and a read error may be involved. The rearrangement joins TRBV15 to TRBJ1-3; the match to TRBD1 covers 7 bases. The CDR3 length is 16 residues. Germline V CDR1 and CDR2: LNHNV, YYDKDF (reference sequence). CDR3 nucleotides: TGTGCCAGCAGCAGCGACAGGGCCAGGACTGGACACACCATATATTTT. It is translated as CASSSDRARTGHTIYF.